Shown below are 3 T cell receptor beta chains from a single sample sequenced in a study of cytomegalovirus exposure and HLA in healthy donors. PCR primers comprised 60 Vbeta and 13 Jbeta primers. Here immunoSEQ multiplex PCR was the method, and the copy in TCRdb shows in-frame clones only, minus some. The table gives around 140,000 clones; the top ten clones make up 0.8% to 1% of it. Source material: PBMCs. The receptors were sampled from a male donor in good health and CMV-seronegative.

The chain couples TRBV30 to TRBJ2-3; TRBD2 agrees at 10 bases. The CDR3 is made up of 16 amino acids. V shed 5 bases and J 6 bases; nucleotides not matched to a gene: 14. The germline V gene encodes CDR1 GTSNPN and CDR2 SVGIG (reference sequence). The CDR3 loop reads CAWGDLAGATPDTQYF. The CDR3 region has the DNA TGTGCCTGGGGGGATCTAGCGGGGGCAACCCCCGATACGCAGTATTTT.

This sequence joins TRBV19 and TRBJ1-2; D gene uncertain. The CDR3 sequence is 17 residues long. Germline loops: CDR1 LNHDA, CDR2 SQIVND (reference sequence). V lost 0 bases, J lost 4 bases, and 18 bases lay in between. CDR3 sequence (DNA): TGTGCCAGTAGTATAGACACCGCTACAGCCCAAGGCTATGGCTACACCTTC. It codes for CASSIDTATAQGYGYTF.

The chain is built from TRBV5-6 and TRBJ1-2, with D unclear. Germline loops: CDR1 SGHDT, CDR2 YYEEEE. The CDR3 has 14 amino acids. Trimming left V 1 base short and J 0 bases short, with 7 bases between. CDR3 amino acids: CASSLTPTNYGYTF. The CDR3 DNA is TGTGCCAGCAGCTTGACACCGACTAACTATGGCTACACCTTC.